The rows below give T cell receptor beta chains drawn from one sample of a study of response to subunit inactivated influenza vaccine. MiXCR, applied by TCRdb to the RT-PCR reads, yields one record per CDR3 protein. This table has about 540,000 distinct CDR3 sequences, roughly 25% appearing once. The sample was also reused in another study, on T cells expressing NK-cell markers.

The sample in question was CD4+ T cells sorted from PBMCs, obtained 11 to 12 days after vaccination. The receptors come from a man aged 50-59 years who received an inactivated influenza vaccine. The CDR3 runs from the conserved cysteine through the conserved F or W. Each record gives: D gene, V gene, J gene, clone size, CDR3 protein, CDR3 DNA. The D gene is left open where the match is weak. Rows give clone size only sometimes, using once, few, many, or a class for an expanded clone.

-	TRBV12-3/TRBV12-4	TRBJ1-4	few	CASSFRMSPTNEKLFF	TGTGCCAGCAGTTTCCGCATGAGCCCAACTAATGAAAAACTGTTTTTT
-	TRBV5-1	TRBJ2-7	few	CASSPDSRSSYEQYF	TGCGCCAGCAGTCCCGACTCCCGGTCGTCCTACGAGCAGTACTTC
-	TRBV10-1	TRBJ2-7	-	CASYHQSSYEQYF	TGCGCCAGCTACCACCAGAGCTCCTACGAGCAGTACTTC
-	TRBV6-5	TRBJ2-4	few	CASSLGTALRENIQYF	TGTGCCAGCAGTTTAGGGACGGCCTTGAGGGAAAACATTCAGTACTTC
-	TRBV20-1	TRBJ1-4	-	CSAIYPSTGLTEKLFF	TGCAGTGCTATCTACCCTAGCACAGGGCTTACTGAAAAACTGTTTTTT
-	TRBV7-3	TRBJ2-5	few	CASSLMGWEVRETQYF	TGTGCCAGCAGCCTAATGGGGTGGGAGGTTCGAGAGACCCAGTACTTC
-	TRBV12-3/TRBV12-4	TRBJ1-1	few	CASSQRSSGTEAFF	TGTGCCAGCAGTCAAAGAAGCTCCGGGACTGAAGCTTTCTTT
TRBD2	TRBV18	TRBJ2-3	-	CASSLAGFMDTQYF	TGTGCCAGCTCGCTAGCGGGATTCATGGATACGCAGTATTTT
-	TRBV5-1	TRBJ1-2	few	CASSSQQGYGYTF	TGCGCCAGCAGCTCGCAACAGGGCTATGGCTACACCTTC
-	TRBV6-2/TRBV6-3	TRBJ1-1	-	CASSYWPGAFF	TGTGCCAGCAGTTACTGGCCGGGGGCTTTCTTT
-	TRBV28	TRBJ1-3	few	CASSGNTIYF	TGTGCCAGCAGCGGAAACACCATATATTTT
-	TRBV4-2	TRBJ2-3	-	CASSRVESGTDTQYF	TGTGCCAGCAGCCGCGTGGAGTCGGGCACAGATACGCAGTATTTT
-	TRBV6-1	TRBJ2-7	-	CASSPRDPNGEQYF	TGTGCCAGCAGTCCCCGGGACCCGAATGGTGAGCAGTACTTC
TRBD1	TRBV12-3/TRBV12-4	TRBJ2-1	few	CASSSSDRVINEQFF	TGTGCCAGCAGTTCCTCCGACAGGGTTATCAATGAGCAGTTCTTC
-	TRBV5-1	TRBJ2-6	-	CASSRAVGVLSGANVLTF	TGCGCCAGCAGCCGGGCGGTTGGGGTTTTGTCTGGGGCCAACGTCCTGACTTTC
TRBD1	TRBV5-5	TRBJ1-6	few	CASSLNRGKGSPLHF	TGTGCCAGCAGCCTAAACAGGGGAAAGGGTTCACCCCTCCACTTT
TRBD1	TRBV5-4	TRBJ1-1	-	CASSFPTGEGRPEAFF	TGTGCCAGCAGCTTTCCCACAGGGGAGGGTCGCCCTGAAGCTTTCTTT
-	TRBV14	TRBJ1-4	-	CASSHFSGEKLFF	TGTGCCAGCAGCCATTTTAGCGGTGAAAAACTGTTTTTT
-	TRBV5-1	TRBJ2-1	few	CASSWGAVYNEQFF	TGCGCCAGCAGCTGGGGAGCGGTCTACAATGAGCAGTTCTTC
TRBD2	TRBV5-6	TRBJ2-7	-	CASSRRLAGAQVGEQYF	TGTGCCAGCAGCCGTCGACTAGCGGGGGCCCAGGTAGGCGAGCAGTACTTC
-	TRBV20-1	TRBJ2-7	few	CSARLGYEQYF	TGCAGTGCTCGCCTAGGCTACGAGCAGTACTTC
TRBD1	TRBV29-1	TRBJ2-1	few	CSADGQGVNEQFF	TGCAGCGCCGACGGACAGGGGGTCAATGAGCAGTTCTTC
TRBD2	TRBV7-2	TRBJ2-1	-	CASSLNGLDYNEQFF	TGTGCCAGCAGCTTAAATGGACTAGATTACAATGAGCAGTTCTTC
-	TRBV6-5	TRBJ2-7	once	CASRYLGSYEQYF	TGTGCCAGCCGCTACTTAGGATCCTACGAGCAGTACTTC
-	TRBV12-3/TRBV12-4	TRBJ2-7	few	CASSFFEQYF	TGTGCCAGCAGTTTTTTCGAGCAGTACTTC
-	TRBV15	TRBJ1-5	-	CATSSDSNNQPQHF	TGTGCCACCAGCAGTGACAGCAACAATCAGCCCCAGCATTTT